This T cell receptor (beta chain) was profiled in a study of T-cell reconstitution after alpha-beta-depleted transplantation in children. TCRbeta library construction was performed incorporating unique molecular identifiers. Each CDR3 protein is one row after TCRdb ran MiXCR on the PCR reads. The sample gives approximately 190,000 distinct CDR3 sequences, around 7.7% of which show up once; less than 40% is in the top ten. Broader study findings: In patients about two months after transplant, alpha-beta T cells reportedly arose from several hundred expanded graft clones.

V was shortened by 11 bases and J by 7 bases, with 14 bases between the two germline ends. CDR3 length equals 12 residues. CDR1 is SGHVS and CDR2 is FNYEAQ in the germline V gene. There are many counts of this clonotype. Its antigen is still unknown. The receptor was derived from a male patient between 2 and 10 years old who had a stem cell transplant for acute myeloid leukemia, so the T cells may come from the graft donor. This chain uses TRBV7-6 with TRBJ2-2; D uncertain. Sequencing was performed on PBMCs, mostly from graft donor cells, taken 360 days after TCRalphabeta/CD19-depleted stem cell transplant. CDR3 amino acids: CAVTPRGGELFF. DNA for the CDR3: TGTGCCGTCACGCCTCGAGGCGGGGAGCTGTTTTTT.